This TCR beta chain was identified in a study of T cell repertoires in cytomegalovirus infection. Across the study: HLA-B-restricted CMV epitopes that are well studied, plus recently identified HLA-C-restricted ones, were used by the study. Both a matching HLA type and CMV infection were indicated by public TCR beta signatures.

Trimming left V 2 bases short and J 8 bases short, with 12 bases between. This CDR3 has 13 amino acids. Germline V lookup: CDR1 MNHEY, CDR2 SVGEGT. In this sample, this clonotype turned up a few times. Its antigen is unknown. TCRdb redid the calling of the reads with MiXCR, one entry per CDR3 protein. This table holds about 900,000 distinct CDR3 sequences, around a third found once. The chain is built from TRBV6-2 or TRBV6-3 and TRBJ1-1; a weak D match, TRBD1 (5 bases). This receptor was identified in a human donor in good health (CMV status not recorded). Some clones in this sample may be carry-over from other donors' samples. The specimen comprised cultured CD8+ T cells from PBMCs, sampled from culture after CMV antigen stimulation. CDR3 nucleotides: TGTGCCAGCAGTTACCGGGGGAGGATAGAAGCTTTCTTT. Amino acids: CASSYRGRIEAFF.